This record looks at one T cell receptor (beta chain) sequence and its context. Its target is unknown. Germline V gene data show CDR1 as ENHRY and CDR2 as SYGVKD. This CDR3 region has 15 residues. Trimming pared 10 bases from V and 2 bases from J, leaving 20 bases between. The data were obtained in a study of shared clonotypes between healthy human individuals. Study-wide background: The cohort had two women and a few men, ages 18 to 49. Study conclusions and caveats: Some clonotypes were shared by all four sorted-subset donors, while others were not shared. The non-shared ones had lower generation probabilities than the shared ones.

The method was immunoSEQ multiplex PCR; TCRdb's version includes in-frame clones alone and lacks a portion of them. The sample carries 2 million to 2.5 million clones, under 97% recorded once. V usage is TRBV10-3 and J usage is TRBJ2-5, with D perhaps being TRBD1 or TRBD2 (5 bases each). The sequence came from a man between 18 and 35 years old in good health. The source material was naive CD4+ T cells sorted from blood. As to subset: CD45RA+ positively selected. The CDR3 DNA reads as TGTGCCACCGGTCGAGGGACGTCGACTCAAGAGACCCAGTACTTC. Translated: CATGRGTSTQETQYF.